Each of the 11 T cell receptor beta chains below was sequenced from the same sample in a study of Graves' ophthalmopathy and Graves' hyperthyroidism. Researchers took RNA transcripts and amplified TCR beta CDR3 regions from them. HTBI primers served in a first-round RT-PCR, which a second-round multiplex PCR followed. A single record per CDR3 protein comes from TCRdb applying MiXCR to the multiplex PCR reads. The sample has about 740,000 distinct CDR3 sequences, roughly 41% seen once. The source material was peripheral blood. These receptors originate from an adult man with Graves' ophthalmopathy.

This clonotype was counted many times. The chain uses TRBV29-1 and TRBJ2-2, with no clear D. Germline V gene lookup returns CDR1 SQVTM and CDR2 ANQGSEA. The V end was cut by 4 bases, the J end by 2 bases, with 11 bases between. CDR3 size: 14 residues. The CDR3 spells CSVGPSRNTGELFF. CDR3 nucleotides: TGCAGCGTTGGGCCCAGTCGAAACACCGGGGAGCTGTTTTTT.

This clonotype was detected only a few times. The genes are TRBV2 and TRBJ1-6; D gene ambiguous. The CDR3 has 14 amino acids. CDR1 SNHLY and CDR2 FYNNEI come from the germline V gene. Trimming left V 6 bases short and J 0 bases short, with 6 bases between. The CDR3 loop is CASRNSSYNSPLHF. CDR3 sequence (DNA): TGTGCCAGCAGAAATAGCTCCTATAATTCACCCCTCCACTTT.

This clonotype showed up just a few times. V gene TRBV12-3 or TRBV12-4 combines with J gene TRBJ2-2, with D unresolved. This CDR3 is built from 14 residues. V lost 4 bases to trimming and J lost 4 bases, with 10 bases between them. The CDR3 DNA reads as TGTGCCAGCAGTTCCCGTTTGGGCACCGGGGAGCTGTTTTTT. Translating it yields CASSSRLGTGELFF.

This clonotype was counted at least ten times. The gene calls are TRBV29-1 and TRBJ2-6; 8 bases are a match to TRBD2. V trimming: 7 bases; J trimming: 0 bases; junction bases outside the gene matches: 8. CDR1 SQVTM and CDR2 ANQGSEA come from the germline V gene. The CDR3 extends over 16 amino acids. As DNA, the CDR3 is TGCAGCGGGAGGGGCGGGAGGCACTCTGGGGCCAACGTCCTGACTTTC. This sequence encodes CSGRGGRHSGANVLTF.

The chain carries TRBV18 and TRBJ1-4; TRBD1 might be the D (6 bases). The ends were cut back, 6 bases at V and 3 bases at J, with 14 bases in the middle. CDR3 length equals 15 residues. The germline CDR1 and CDR2 sequences are KGHSH and LQKENI. The CDR3, as DNA: TGTGCCAGCTCGGAGAGGGACACCGCTAATGAAAAACTGTTTTTT. This sequence encodes CASSERDTANEKLFF. Using reference TRBV18 and TRBJ1-4 for the parts outside the CDR3, the full variable domain is NAGVMQNPRHLVRRRGQEARLRCSPMKGHSHVYWYRQLPEEGLKFMVYLQKENIIDESGMPKERFSAEFPKEGPSILRIQQVVRGDSAAYFCASSERDTANEKLFFGSGTQLSVL.

J is TRBJ1-4 and V is TRBV20-1, with 7 bases aligning to TRBD1. This CDR3 has 13 residues. Germline lookup yields CDR1 DFQATT and CDR2 SNEGSKA (reference sequence). The junction had 5 bases not matched to a gene; V was cut back by 6 bases and J by 4 bases. The CDR3 protein is CSAQGQLNEKLFF. DNA of the CDR3: TGCAGTGCGCAGGGACAGCTTAATGAAAAACTGTTTTTT.

The rearrangement uses TRBV5-4 and TRBJ1-3, with D unclear. In germline, CDR1 is SGHNT, CDR2 YYREEE (reference sequence). The CDR3 contains 12 residues. Deletions cut 7 bases from V and 2 bases from J, with 7 bases between. The CDR3 region is CASVDAGNTIYF. CDR3 coding DNA: TGTGCCAGCGTCGACGCTGGAAACACCATATATTTT. The full variable domain, in which reference TRBV5-4 and TRBJ1-3 provide the parts outside the CDR3, is ETGVTQSPTHLIKTRGQQVTLRCSSQSGHNTVSWYQQALGQGPQFIFQYYREEENGRGNFPPRFSGLQFPNYSSELNVNALELDDSALYLCASVDAGNTIYFGEGSWLTVV.

The CDR3: CASSRKQQGFRNSPLHF. As DNA, the CDR3 is TGTGCCAGCAGCCGAAAACAACAGGGTTTTCGCAATTCACCCCTCCACTTT. The chain is built from TRBV7-8 and TRBJ1-6; weak D call: TRBD1 (6 bases). The CDR3 has 17 amino acids. Trimming removed 5 bases at V and 7 bases at J, with 21 bases between. Germline assignment: CDR1 SGHVS and CDR2 FQNEAQ.

This clonotype turned up a few times. The chain couples TRBV20-1 to TRBJ2-5; a possible D gene is TRBD1 (5 bases). Per germline, CDR1 DFQATT and CDR2 SNEGSKA (reference sequence). Trimming took 0 bases from V and 5 from J, leaving 16 bases between them. There are 15 residues in the CDR3. The CDR3 DNA reads TGCAGTGCTAGAGATCCCAGGGTTCCTGGGGAGACCCAGTACTTC. Protein sequence: CSARDPRVPGETQYF.

The gene calls are TRBV25-1 and TRBJ2-2; TRBD2 matches 10 bases. Trimming cost V 4 bases and J 4 bases; bases outside gene matches: 3. The CDR3 extends over 15 amino acids. Looked up from germline, CDR1 is MGHDK and CDR2 is SYGVNS. CDR3 sequence: CASSGTSGITGELFF. The CDR3 nucleotides read TGTGCCAGCAGTGGTACTAGCGGGATCACCGGGGAGCTGTTTTTT.

As concerns this clonotype: Since the CDR3 does not end with the conserved phenylalanine or tryptophan, this likely comes from a read error. The chain uses TRBV20-1 and TRBJ1-2; a weak D match, TRBD1 (6 bases). This CDR3 comprises 11 residues. V was clipped by 4 bases and J by 7 bases, with 10 bases between them. Germline CDR1 and CDR2: DFQATT and SNEGSKA (reference sequence). CDR3 in amino acids: CSAIRGSGYTL. CDR3 nucleotides: TGCAGTGCTATCAGGGGATCTGGCTACACCCTC.